This is a list of T cell receptor beta chains from one sample in a study of blood T cell repertoires in COVID-19. Some clones are missing from TCRdb's copy, which holds only in-frame ones; the method was immunoSEQ multiplex PCR. The sample lists 100,000 or so clones, under 95% seen once, with 3.9% in the top ten. The sequencing sample was made of peripheral blood. These receptor sequences come from a woman aged 50 to 65 in a cohort sampled during active COVID-19. The CDR3 runs from the conserved cysteine through the conserved F or W. Fields, in order: J gene, D gene, V gene, clone size, CDR3 DNA, CDR3 protein. The D gene is left open where the match is weak. Rows give clone size only sometimes, using once, few, many, or a class for an expanded clone.

j_call: TRBJ2-3; d_call: TRBD2; v_call: TRBV4-1; clone_size: NA; cdr3_nt: TGCGCCAGCAGCCAAGATCGGCCTAGCGGGGGCACAGATACGCAGTATTTT; cdr3_aa: CASSQDRPSGGTDTQYF
j_call: TRBJ1-2; d_call: TRBD1; v_call: TRBV9; clone_size: once; cdr3_nt: TGTGCCAGCAGTCGTGGGGACAGCCTTGCCGGAGGCTACACCTTC; cdr3_aa: CASSRGDSLAGGYTF
j_call: TRBJ2-2; d_call: TRBD1; v_call: TRBV5-1; clone_size: NA; cdr3_nt: TGCGCCAGCAGCATAGGACAGGGAGGTCCCGGGGAGCTGTTTTTT; cdr3_aa: CASSIGQGGPGELFF
j_call: TRBJ1-2; d_call: NA; v_call: TRBV29-1; clone_size: NA; cdr3_nt: TGCAGCGTGAGGAAAAACTATGGCTACACCTTC; cdr3_aa: CSVRKNYGYTF
j_call: TRBJ1-5; d_call: NA; v_call: TRBV6-6; clone_size: NA; cdr3_nt: TGTGCCACCACAGGACAGCAGGATCAGCCCCAGCATTTT; cdr3_aa: CATTGQQDQPQHF
j_call: TRBJ1-1; d_call: NA; v_call: TRBV5-5; clone_size: NA; cdr3_nt: TGTGCCAGCAGCTTCTACAGGGACACTGAAGCTTTCTTT; cdr3_aa: CASSFYRDTEAFF
j_call: TRBJ1-3; d_call: TRBD1; v_call: TRBV20-1; clone_size: NA; cdr3_nt: TGCAGTGCTAGTGGGACAGTTGAACTTTCTGGAAACACCATATATTTT; cdr3_aa: CSASGTVELSGNTIYF
j_call: TRBJ1-2; d_call: TRBD1; v_call: TRBV5-1; clone_size: NA; cdr3_nt: TGCGCCAGCGGCCCCGGACAGGGAGGTGGCTACACCTTC; cdr3_aa: CASGPGQGGGYTF
j_call: TRBJ2-2; d_call: NA; v_call: TRBV7-3; clone_size: NA; cdr3_nt: TGTGCCAGCAGCTTATCGGGGAACACCGGGGAGCTGTTTTTT; cdr3_aa: CASSLSGNTGELFF
j_call: TRBJ2-3; d_call: TRBD2; v_call: TRBV7-3; clone_size: NA; cdr3_nt: TGTGCCAGCAGCCCAGGGACTAGCGGAACAGATACGCAGTATTTT; cdr3_aa: CASSPGTSGTDTQYF
j_call: TRBJ2-7; d_call: NA; v_call: TRBV7-2; clone_size: once; cdr3_nt: TGTGCCAGCAGCTTAGCGCATACACCCAACTACGAGCAGTACTTC; cdr3_aa: CASSLAHTPNYEQYF
j_call: TRBJ2-5; d_call: NA; v_call: TRBV9; clone_size: NA; cdr3_nt: TGTGCCAGCAGCGTCGGCGGTTGGCAAGAGACCCAGTACTTC; cdr3_aa: CASSVGGWQETQYF
j_call: TRBJ2-2; d_call: NA; v_call: TRBV10-3; clone_size: NA; cdr3_nt: TGTGCCATCAGGGACACCTTGAACACCGGGGAGCTGTTTTTT; cdr3_aa: CAIRDTLNTGELFF
j_call: TRBJ2-6; d_call: TRBD1; v_call: TRBV11-1; clone_size: NA; cdr3_nt: TGTGCCAGCCACAGGGGGCGCGGGGCCAACGTCCTGACTTTC; cdr3_aa: CASHRGRGANVLTF
j_call: TRBJ2-1; d_call: TRBD2; v_call: TRBV6-5; clone_size: once; cdr3_nt: TGTGCCAGCGGAGGTCGGACTAGGTGGCAGTTCTTC; cdr3_aa: CASGGRTRWQFF
j_call: TRBJ2-2; d_call: NA; v_call: TRBV19; clone_size: NA; cdr3_nt: TGCGTGACAGGAGGAAACACCGGGGAGCTGTTTTTT; cdr3_aa: CVTGGNTGELFF
j_call: TRBJ2-1; d_call: NA; v_call: TRBV19; clone_size: NA; cdr3_nt: TGTGCCAGTAGTATACAGGGTGGACATCGCAATGAGCAGTTCTTC; cdr3_aa: CASSIQGGHRNEQFF
j_call: TRBJ2-7; d_call: TRBD2; v_call: TRBV3-1/TRBV3-2; clone_size: NA; cdr3_nt: TGTGCCAGCAGCCAATCGTACGGAGCGGGATTGGACTACGAGCAGTACTTC; cdr3_aa: CASSQSYGAGLDYEQYF
j_call: TRBJ2-2; d_call: TRBD1; v_call: TRBV30; clone_size: NA; cdr3_nt: TGTGCCTGGAGCCTCCAGGGGGCCGGGGAGCTGTTTTTT; cdr3_aa: CAWSLQGAGELFF